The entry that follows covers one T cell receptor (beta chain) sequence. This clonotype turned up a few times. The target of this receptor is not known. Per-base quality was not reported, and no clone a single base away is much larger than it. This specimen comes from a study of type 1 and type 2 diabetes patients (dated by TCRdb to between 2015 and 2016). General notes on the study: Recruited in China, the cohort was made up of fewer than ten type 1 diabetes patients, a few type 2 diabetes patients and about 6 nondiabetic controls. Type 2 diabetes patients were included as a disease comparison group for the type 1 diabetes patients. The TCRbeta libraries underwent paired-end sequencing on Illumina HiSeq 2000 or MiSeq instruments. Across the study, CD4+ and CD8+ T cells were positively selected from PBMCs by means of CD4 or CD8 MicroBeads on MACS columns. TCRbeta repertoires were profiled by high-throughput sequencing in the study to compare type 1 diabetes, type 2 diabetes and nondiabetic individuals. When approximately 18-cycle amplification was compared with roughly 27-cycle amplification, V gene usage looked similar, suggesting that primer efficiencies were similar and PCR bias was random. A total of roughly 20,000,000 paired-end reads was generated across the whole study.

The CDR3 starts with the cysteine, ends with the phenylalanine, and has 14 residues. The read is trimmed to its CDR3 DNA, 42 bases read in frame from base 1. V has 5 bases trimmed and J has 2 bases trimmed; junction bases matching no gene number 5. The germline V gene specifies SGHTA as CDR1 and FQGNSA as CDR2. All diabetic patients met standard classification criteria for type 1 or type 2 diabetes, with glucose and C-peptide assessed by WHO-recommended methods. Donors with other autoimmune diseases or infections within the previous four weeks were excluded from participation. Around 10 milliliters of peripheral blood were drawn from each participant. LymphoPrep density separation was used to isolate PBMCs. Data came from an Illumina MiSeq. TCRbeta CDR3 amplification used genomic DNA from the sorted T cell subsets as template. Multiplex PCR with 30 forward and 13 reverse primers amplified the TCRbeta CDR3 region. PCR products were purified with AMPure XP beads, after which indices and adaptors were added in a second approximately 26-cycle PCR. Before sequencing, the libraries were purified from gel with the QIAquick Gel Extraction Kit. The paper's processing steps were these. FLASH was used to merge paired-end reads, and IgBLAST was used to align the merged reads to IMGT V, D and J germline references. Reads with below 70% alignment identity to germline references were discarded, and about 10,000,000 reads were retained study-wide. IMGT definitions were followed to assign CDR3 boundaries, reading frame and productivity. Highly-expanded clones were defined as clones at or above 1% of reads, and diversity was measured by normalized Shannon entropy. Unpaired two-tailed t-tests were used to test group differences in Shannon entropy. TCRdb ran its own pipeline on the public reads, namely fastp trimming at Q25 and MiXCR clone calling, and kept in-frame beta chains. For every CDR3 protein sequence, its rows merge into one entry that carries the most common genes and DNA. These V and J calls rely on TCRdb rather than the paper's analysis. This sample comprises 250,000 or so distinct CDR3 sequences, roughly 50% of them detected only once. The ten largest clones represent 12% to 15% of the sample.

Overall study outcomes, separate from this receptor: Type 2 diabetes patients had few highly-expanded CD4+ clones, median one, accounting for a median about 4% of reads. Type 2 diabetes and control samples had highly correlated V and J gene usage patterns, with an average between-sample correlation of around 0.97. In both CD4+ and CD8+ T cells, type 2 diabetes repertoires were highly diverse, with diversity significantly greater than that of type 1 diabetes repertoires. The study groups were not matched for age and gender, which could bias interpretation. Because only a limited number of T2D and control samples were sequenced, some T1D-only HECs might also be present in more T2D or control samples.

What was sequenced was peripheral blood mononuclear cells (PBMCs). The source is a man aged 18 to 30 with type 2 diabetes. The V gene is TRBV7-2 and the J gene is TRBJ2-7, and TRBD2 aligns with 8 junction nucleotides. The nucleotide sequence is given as TGTGCCAGCAGCACCCAAGCGGGAGCCTACGAGCAGTACTTC. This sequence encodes CASSTQAGAYEQYF.